This T cell receptor (beta chain) was obtained from a study of T cell repertoires in cytomegalovirus infection. Study details: Newly reported HLA-C-restricted and thoroughly characterized HLA-B-restricted CMV epitopes were employed. Carrying CMV and the relevant HLA type showed in public TCR beta signatures.

In this sample, this clonotype turned up a few times. The antigen remains undetermined. TCRdb used MiXCR to reprocess the reads, holding one entry per CDR3 protein. The sample contains around 99,000 distinct CDR3 sequences, about 30% of which appear only once. The V end was cut by 3 bases, the J end by 4 bases, with 15 bases between. CDR1 is MNHNS, CDR2 SASEGT, per germline. The CDR3 spans 15 residues. This clonotype was obtained from a human donor in good health (CMV status not recorded). Some clones in this sample may be carry-over from other donors' samples. V gene TRBV6-1 combines with J gene TRBJ1-1, with D perhaps matching TRBD1 (6 bases). The sample consisted of CD8+ T cells from cultured PBMCs, taken from culture after CMV antigen stimulation. The CDR3 region is CASSDFTGMGTEAFF. CDR3 sequence (DNA): TGTGCCAGCAGTGACTTTACAGGGATGGGCACTGAAGCTTTCTTT.